A single sample gave rise to the 29 T cell receptor beta chains below, sequenced in a study of OX40 agonist ivuxolimab in advanced cancers. Profiling relied on immunoSEQ multiplex PCR, and the TCRdb table lists in-frame clones only, not all of them. The sample has about 66,000 clones, about 77% seen once; the top ten hold around 1.6%. Sequenced material: CD4+ or CD8+ T cells sorted from blood, taken in a trial of the OX40 agonist ivuxolimab. These receptors all come from an adult with an advanced solid tumor such as melanoma, head and neck, liver or kidney cancer.

V and J are TRBV4-1 and TRBJ1-2, with D tentatively TRBD1 (5 bases). V lost 4 bases, J lost 3 bases, and 12 bases lay in between. There are 14 residues in the CDR3. Germline V gene sequence: CDR1 MGHRA, CDR2 YSYEKL. The CDR3 bases are TGCGCCAGCAGCCCAGCTGGGGGAGACTATGGCTACACCTTC. As protein: CASSPAGGDYGYTF.

This CDR3 is CASSPGVGTDTQYF. CDR3 nucleotide sequence: TGTGCCAGCTCACCAGGGGTTGGCACAGATACGCAGTATTTT. The chain links TRBV18 to TRBJ2-3; D ambiguous. The CDR3 is made up of 14 amino acids. Germline values: CDR1 KGHSH, CDR2 LQKENI. Trimming left V 2 bases short and J 1 base short, with 7 bases between. Variable domain in full (rest from reference TRBV18 and TRBJ2-3): NAGVMQNPRHLVRRRGQEARLRCSPMKGHSHVYWYRQLPEEGLKFMVYLQKENIIDESGMPKERFSAEFPKEGPSILRIQQVVRGDSAAYFCASSPGVGTDTQYFGPGTRLTVL.

The rearrangement links TRBV7-8 to TRBJ2-5; the D gene could be TRBD1 or TRBD2 (5 bases each). CDR1 SGHVS and CDR2 FQNEAQ come from the germline V gene. The CDR3 extends over 16 amino acids. Trimming left V 0 bases short and J 5 bases short, with 16 bases between. The CDR3 here is CASSLALGDPKETQYF. The CDR3 coding sequence is TGTGCCAGCAGCTTAGCTCTGGGGGATCCAAAGGAGACCCAGTACTTC.

The chain is built from TRBV19 and TRBJ2-7; 8 bases map to TRBD1. Losses at the gene ends were 6 bases for V and 3 bases for J; bases not matched to a gene: 10. The germline CDR1 and CDR2 sequences are LNHDA and SQIVND (reference sequence). This CDR3 comprises 15 residues. CDR3 in amino acids: CASSHRTGSIYEQYF. The CDR3 coding sequence is TGTGCCAGTAGCCACAGGACAGGGTCAATCTACGAGCAGTACTTC.

V gene TRBV30 combines with J gene TRBJ1-5; no definite D call. The germline V and J ends were trimmed by 0 bases and 0 bases, with 9 bases remaining between them. The V gene's germline CDR1 is GTSNPN and CDR2 SVGIG (reference sequence). The CDR3 totals 15 residues. As DNA, the CDR3 is TGTGCCTGGAGTGTAGGACCCTATAGCAATCAGCCCCAGCATTTT. This encodes CAWSVGPYSNQPQHF.

In its sample, this clone was seen once. The CDR3 spells CASSSSGGVGNQPQHF. CDR3 DNA: TGTGCCAGTAGTAGCTCAGGGGGAGTTGGGAATCAGCCCCAGCATTTT. This chain joins TRBV19 and TRBJ1-5, with 7 positions matching TRBD1. The V and J ends lost 4 bases and 4 bases, in that order; junction bases with no gene match: 10. Germline assignment: CDR1 LNHDA and CDR2 SQIVND (reference sequence). CDR3 length equals 16 residues.

The rearrangement links TRBV15 to TRBJ2-3; TRBD2 agrees at 9 bases. J gave up 4 bases and V 0 bases, and 8 bases lay outside the gene matches. Germline CDR1 reads LNHNV; CDR2 reads YYDKDF (reference sequence). This CDR3 is built from 17 residues. The CDR3 spells CATSRDYGGGAADTQYF. CDR3 in DNA: TGTGCCACCAGCAGAGATTACGGCGGGGGGGCGGCAGATACGCAGTATTTT.

V is TRBV27 and J is TRBJ2-1; D call uncertain. CDR1 and CDR2 from the germline V gene are MNHEY and SMNVEV (reference sequence). CDR3 length equals 15 residues. Trimming stripped 11 bases from V and 6 bases from J, with 23 bases between. The CDR3: CAAGRLRSITNEQFF. The CDR3 DNA follows: TGTGCCGCAGGCCGGCTGCGGAGCATAACCAATGAGCAGTTCTTC.

The J gene is TRBJ2-6, the V gene TRBV5-1, with D perhaps TRBD1 or TRBD2 (7 bases each). Germline-derived CDR1 and CDR2 are SGHRS and YFSETQ. V lost 4 bases and J lost 2, with 10 bases in between. This CDR3 region has 15 residues. The CDR3 bases are TGCGCCAGCAGCCCAGGGGGGGCTGGGGCCAACGTCCTGACTTTC. It encodes CASSPGGAGANVLTF.

This clone occurred a few times. The chain links TRBV6-1 to TRBJ2-2; D is perhaps TRBD1 (5 bases). The V and J ends lost 2 bases and 5 bases respectively, with 12 bases between them. The CDR3 totals 15 residues. Germline assignment: CDR1 MNHNS and CDR2 SASEGT. The DNA of the CDR3 is TGTGCCAGCAGTGAACAAGTCTCAGGGACCGGGGAGCTGTTTTTT. This translates into CASSEQVSGTGELFF.

This clone has more than one count but fewer than ten. This chain joins TRBV5-1 and TRBJ2-3; D may be TRBD2 (5 bases). CDR1 SGHRS and CDR2 YFSETQ come from the germline V gene. Trimming shortened V by 0 bases and J by 5 bases, and 10 bases separated the two germline ends. The CDR3 length is 14 residues. CDR3: CASSLGLAVDTQYF. The DNA of the CDR3 is TGCGCCAGCAGCTTGGGGCTAGCAGTAGATACGCAGTATTTT. Filled out from reference TRBV5-1 and TRBJ2-3, the complete variable domain reads KAGVTQTPRYLIKTRGQQVTLSCSPISGHRSVSWYQQTPGQGLQFLFEYFSETQRNKGNFPGRFSGRQFSNSRSEMNVSTLELGDSALYLCASSLGLAVDTQYFGPGTRLTVL.

This clone was recorded once. The chain carries TRBV5-1 and TRBJ2-1; TRBD2 agrees at 9 bases. CDR1 and CDR2 (germline): SGHRS, YFSETQ. V shed 3 bases and J 0 bases; nucleotides not matched to a gene: 4. The CDR3 is made up of 16 amino acids. CDR3 sequence reads: CASSSYSGSSYNEQFF. The CDR3, as DNA: TGCGCCAGCAGCTCATATAGCGGGAGCTCCTACAATGAGCAGTTCTTC.

J is TRBJ1-2 and V is TRBV19; tentatively, D is TRBD1 (5 bases). Germline CDR1 and CDR2: LNHDA and SQIVND (reference sequence). Between the trimmed V and J ends, which lost 7 bases and 4 bases, there was a span of 7 bases. The CDR3 is 11 residues long. CDR3 coding DNA: TGTGCCAGTAATCAGGGCTATGGCTACACCTTC. Residues: CASNQGYGYTF.

This clone was seen a single time. This chain uses TRBV7-2 with TRBJ2-3; the match to TRBD2 covers 8 bases. Germline CDR1 and CDR2: SGHTA and FQGNSA. There are 15 residues in the CDR3. V trimming: 5 bases; J trimming: 3 bases; junction bases outside the gene matches: 7. For the CDR3, the DNA is TGTGCCAGCAGCCCGGGACTAGATCATACAGATACGCAGTATTTT. Translation: CASSPGLDHTDTQYF.

This chain uses TRBV7-9 with TRBJ1-2, with D perhaps matching TRBD1 (6 bases). Per the germline V gene, CDR1 is SEHNR and CDR2 is FQNEAQ (reference sequence). The V end lost 4 bases, the J end lost 4 bases, and 16 bases lay between the germline ends. The CDR3 spans 15 residues. CDR3 in amino acids: CASSSAGQLLYGYTF. For the CDR3, the DNA is TGTGCCAGCAGCTCTGCGGGACAACTTCTCTATGGCTACACCTTC.

In DNA form, the CDR3 reads TGTGCCATCAGTTCGACCGGGACAGGGTTGGCAGGCAATCAGCCCCAGCATTTT. Its translation is CAISSTGTGLAGNQPQHF. The chain uses TRBV10-3 and TRBJ1-5; 9 bases map to TRBD1. Per germline, CDR1 ENHRY and CDR2 SYGVKD. V was pared by 5 bases and J by 2 bases, with 13 bases of the junction left unmatched. This CDR3 has 18 residues.

This chain joins TRBV7-2 and TRBJ2-7; D might be TRBD2 (5 bases). There are 14 residues in the CDR3. The germline gives CDR1 SGHTA, CDR2 FQGNSA. The V end was cut by 2 bases, the J end by 6 bases, with 14 bases between. CDR3 residues: CASSLTPGMSEQYF. The CDR3, as DNA: TGTGCCAGCAGCTTAACGCCCGGGATGTCCGAGCAGTACTTC.

V is TRBV20-1 and J is TRBJ2-7; D gene uncertain. Looked up from germline, CDR1 is DFQATT and CDR2 is SNEGSKA (reference sequence). V dropped 6 bases and J dropped 12 bases, with 18 bases sitting between them. The CDR3 is 11 amino acids. In DNA, the CDR3 is TGCAGTGCCCACCAGGTGTCGGCCCTGTACTTC. Residues: CSAHQVSALYF.

The V and J genes are TRBV10-3 and TRBJ2-2; no firm D call. The germline CDR1 and CDR2 sequences are ENHRY and SYGVKD. The V and J ends lost 1 base and 7 bases respectively, with 7 bases between them. The CDR3 contains 13 residues. CDR3: CAISELVVGELFF. The CDR3, as DNA: TGTGCCATCAGTGAGTTAGTAGTCGGGGAGCTGTTTTTT.

The rearrangement uses TRBV6-1 and TRBJ2-3; 9 positions agree with TRBD1. Germline trimming cut 7 bases from V and 1 base from J; bases unmatched to any gene: 6. This CDR3 spans 15 amino acids. The germline gives CDR1 MNHNS, CDR2 SASEGT. Here the CDR3 reads CASIIHRGRTDTQYF. The CDR3 region has the DNA TGTGCCAGCATTATACACAGGGGGCGCACAGATACGCAGTATTTT.

This chain links TRBV30 with TRBJ2-3, with TRBD2 as a possible D gene (6 bases). CDR3 length equals 15 residues. The germline gives CDR1 GTSNPN, CDR2 SVGIG (reference sequence). Trimming pared 2 bases from V and 1 base from J, leaving 13 bases between. CDR3 loop: CAWSNRGGGTDTQYF. The CDR3 DNA is TGTGCCTGGAGTAATCGGGGCGGGGGCACAGATACGCAGTATTTT.

In its sample, this clone was seen once. V usage is TRBV19 and J usage is TRBJ1-4; 8 bases line up with TRBD1. V was pared by 6 bases and J by 7 bases, with 7 bases of the junction left unmatched. This CDR3 spans 14 amino acids. Germline values: CDR1 LNHDA, CDR2 SQIVND (reference sequence). CDR3 sequence: CASRLTGGFEKLFF. CDR3 DNA: TGTGCCAGTAGGCTAACAGGGGGTTTTGAAAAACTGTTTTTT.

This clone was observed once. The chain links TRBV5-8 to TRBJ2-7; possibly TRBD2 for D (5 bases). The V end was cut by 2 bases, the J end by 6 bases, with 12 bases between. The CDR3 is 13 residues long. The germline V gene encodes CDR1 SGHTS and CDR2 YDEGEE. CDR3 sequence: CASSLEGLREQYF. DNA for the CDR3: TGTGCCAGCAGCTTAGAGGGTTTGCGCGAGCAGTACTTC. The whole variable domain, remainder taken from reference TRBV5-8 and TRBJ2-7, is EAGVTQSPTHLIKTRGQQATLRCSPISGHTSVYWYQQALGLGLQFLLWYDEGEERNRGNFPPRFSGRQFPNYSSELNVNALELEDSALYLCASSLEGLREQYFGPGTRLTVT.

This clone is a singleton in its sample. CDR3 in DNA: TGTGCCATCACCTCAGCTCGAGCTAGCGGGAGTTACGAGCAGTACTTC. This sequence encodes CAITSARASGSYEQYF. This chain joins TRBV10-3 and TRBJ2-7; 10 bases agree with TRBD2. Germline V gene data show CDR1 as ENHRY and CDR2 as SYGVKD. V gave up 7 bases and J gave up 4 bases; unmatched junction bases: 13. The CDR3 consists of 16 residues.

A few counts support this clone. The V call is TRBV28, the J call TRBJ2-5; possible D gene TRBD1, 6 bases. V was clipped by 3 bases and J by 5 bases, with 13 bases between them. This CDR3 region has 14 residues. Germline V gene sequence: CDR1 MDHEN, CDR2 SYDVKM. The CDR3 DNA follows: TGTGCCAGCAGTTTTTCCGCAGGGGTGGAGACCCAGTACTTC. This sequence encodes CASSFSAGVETQYF.

J is TRBJ1-1 and V is TRBV30; TRBD1 is a possible D gene (5 bases). This CDR3 has 11 amino acids. The V end lost 3 bases, the J end lost 3 bases, and 5 bases lay between the germline ends. Germline-derived CDR1 and CDR2 are GTSNPN and SVGIG (reference sequence). The CDR3 sequence is CAWSRDTEAFF. Here the CDR3 DNA reads TGTGCCTGGAGCAGGGACACTGAAGCTTTCTTT.

J is TRBJ1-2 and V is TRBV7-9, with D maybe TRBD1 (5 bases). The CDR3 sequence is 14 residues long. Germline CDR1 SEHNR, CDR2 FQNEAQ (reference sequence). V dropped 2 bases and J dropped 5 bases, with 12 bases sitting between them. CDR3 residues: CASSLNVGGYGYTF. CDR3 nucleotide sequence: TGTGCCAGCAGCTTAAATGTTGGGGGATATGGCTACACCTTC.

V is TRBV30 and J is TRBJ2-5, with D perhaps assigned TRBD1 or TRBD2 (6 bases each). The V end was cut by 0 bases, the J end by 4 bases, with 12 bases between. The CDR3 loop spans 14 amino acids. From germline, CDR1 is GTSNPN and CDR2 SVGIG (reference sequence). As DNA, the CDR3 is TGTGCCTGGAGTGTAATGTGGGGGGCAGAGACCCAGTACTTC. Translating gives CAWSVMWGAETQYF. The variable domain in full, with the rest retrieved from reference TRBV30 and TRBJ2-5, is SQTIHQWPATLVQPVGSPLSLECTVEGTSNPNLYWYRQAAGRGLQLLFYSVGIGQISSEVPQNLSASRPQDRQFILSSKKLLLSDSGFYLCAWSVMWGAETQYFGPGTRLLVL.

The chain combines TRBV10-1 with TRBJ2-3, with D tentatively TRBD2 (7 bases). The CDR3 totals 17 residues. Germline V gives CDR1 WNHNN, CDR2 SYGVQD (reference sequence). V gave up 6 bases and J gave up 3 bases, with 22 bases separating them. CDR3 DNA sequence: TGCGCCAGCAGCGACAATACGGGACACGGGGGGACAGATACGCAGTATTTT. It translates to CASSDNTGHGGTDTQYF.